This TCR beta chain is drawn from a study of metastatic and nonmetastatic thyroid tumors. At the level of the study: It was across blood and tumor or nodule tissue from malignant and benign thyroid patients that repertoires were compared.

As concerns this clone: Its specificity is unknown. A read error may explain this, as a much larger clone is one base away. Other nucleotide sequences in the sample specify the same CDR3.

All patients were treatment-naive before thyroid surgery. In the source study's methods: Clinicopathological groups supplied CDR3 differences that were used to build a distant-metastasis classifier for papillary thyroid cancer. With MiXCR, TCRdb reprocessed the PCR reads. Here the V and J calls rest on TCRdb's processing, not on the authors' analysis. The sample has fewer than 25,000 clones, around 19% seen once. Study-wide findings and caveats: Versus benign nodules, malignant thyroid tumors reportedly had significantly higher TCR beta diversity, in blood and tumor.

The sequence was obtained from a female donor with papillary thyroid cancer or a benign thyroid nodule (not recorded which). Some clones in this sample may be carry-over from other donors' samples. Material: blood.

The CDR3 DNA is TGTGCCAGTAGTATGGGTGCCACAGATACGCAGTATTTT. It is translated as CASSMGATDTQYF. This chain connects TRBV19 to TRBJ2-3; D is unresolved. V was pared by 3 bases and J by 2 bases, with 6 bases between. Germline lookup yields CDR1 LNHDA and CDR2 SQIVND (reference sequence). This CDR3 has 13 residues. The whole variable domain, filled in from reference TRBV19 and TRBJ2-3, reads DGGITQSPKYLFRKEGQNVTLSCEQNLNHDAMYWYRQDPGQGLRLIYYSQIVNDFQKGDIAEGYSVSREKKESFPLTVTSAQKNPTAFYLCASSMGATDTQYFGPGTRLTVL.